A single sample gave rise to the 19 T cell receptor beta chains below, sequenced in a study of HIV-infected patients and healthy controls (dated by TCRdb to about 2014). The method was 5' RACE. The instrument was an Illumina MiSeq. SuperScript III was used to reverse transcribe 500 ng RNA with primers targeting the alpha and beta constant regions. Separate alpha and beta chain libraries were generated by chain-specific third strand synthesis with multiplexing indices. The public reads were reprocessed in TCRdb via fastp at Q25 and MiXCR, keeping in-frame beta chains. Each CDR3 protein appears once, grouped with its most common genes and DNA. Present in this sample are a few hundred distinct CDR3 sequences, roughly three fifths of which were seen just once. The ten most abundant clones make up roughly 30% of the sample. Whole blood was used without cell fractionation, so the repertoire reflected all unsorted peripheral T cells.

Sequencing used blood, obtained before antiretroviral therapy. Every receptor here comes from an adult with HIV infection.

This clonotype has only one observation. This beta chain is a stray read from a library made for alpha chains; its abundance is not meaningful. This chain links TRBV7-6 with TRBJ2-1, with TRBD2 matching over 9 bases. The V gene end was trimmed by 2 bases and the J gene end by 8 bases; junction bases not matched to a gene: 7. Germline assignment: CDR1 SGHVS and CDR2 FNYEAQ. This CDR3 has 15 residues. The CDR3 is CASSLRAGGPDEQFF. In DNA form, the CDR3 reads TGTGCCAGCAGCTTAAGGGCGGGAGGGCCGGATGAGCAGTTCTTC.

About this clonotype itself: This beta chain was picked up by a library intended for alpha chains and is off target, so its count carries little meaning. The V gene is TRBV7-6, the J gene TRBJ2-2, with D unresolved. CDR3 length: 12 residues. CDR1 is SGHVS and CDR2 is FNYEAQ in the germline V gene. Trimming took 5 bases from V and 3 from J, leaving 4 bases between them. The CDR3 is CASSPYTGELFF. In nucleotides, the CDR3 is TGTGCCAGCAGCCCCTACACCGGGGAGCTGTTTTTT.

This clonotype was found a few times. The library was designed around alpha chains, so this beta chain is a stray read whose abundance carries little weight. V usage is TRBV7-2 and J usage is TRBJ1-3; D ambiguous. V was cut by 5 bases and J by 0 bases, with 11 bases left in between. The CDR3 has 15 residues. Per the germline V gene, CDR1 is SGHTA and CDR2 is FQGNSA. CDR3 region: CASSLLPSSGNTIYF. Here the CDR3 DNA reads TGTGCCAGCAGCCTGCTCCCGAGCTCTGGAAACACCATATATTTT.

Sample share makes this clonotype large. A library made for alpha chains picked up this beta chain off target, so its size means little. V is TRBV4-2 and J is TRBJ2-7; D is possibly TRBD1 (6 bases). V lost 0 bases to trimming and J lost 2 bases, with 11 bases between them. CDR1 and CDR2 (germline): LGHNA, YNFKEQ. The CDR3 has 15 residues. The CDR3 protein is CASSQEGARTYEQYF. The DNA for the CDR3 is TGTGCCAGCAGCCAAGAGGGGGCTCGGACCTACGAGCAGTACTTC.

As regards this clonotype: The junction shows a germline mismatch at one end, possibly a read error. The library was built for alpha chains, so this beta chain is an off-target read and its size means little. The V call is TRBV6-2 or TRBV6-3, the J call TRBJ2-1; no reliable D call. The CDR3 extends over 11 amino acids. Germline CDR1 reads MNHEY; CDR2 reads SVGEGT. CDR3: CASSPGREKVF. DNA for the CDR3: TGTGCCAGCAGTCCCGGCCGAGAGAAGGTCTTC.

As for this clonotype: The library was prepared for alpha chains; this beta chain is a stray read, so its frequency means little. DNA of the CDR3: TGCAGTCCCGGTCCTTCATCGTACAATGAGCAGTTCTTC. It yields the protein CSPGPSSYNEQFF. V usage is TRBV20-1 and J usage is TRBJ2-1; D is undetermined. Germline V CDR1 and CDR2: DFQATT, SNEGSKA (reference sequence). V lost 8 bases and J lost 4, with 15 bases in between. CDR3 size: 13 residues.

This clonotype is hyperexpanded in the sample. With the library built for alpha chains, this beta chain is off target and its frequency is not meaningful. V usage is TRBV4-3 and J usage is TRBJ2-7; TRBD1 aligns across 8 bases. Germline-derived CDR1 and CDR2 are LGHNA and YSLEER. V lost 1 base to trimming and J lost 6 bases; unmatched junction nucleotides: 8. CDR3 size: 15 residues. DNA of the CDR3: TGCGCCAGCAGCCAAGTGTTGGCAGGGGGCGGCGAGCAGTACTTC. This gives the protein CASSQVLAGGGEQYF.

This clonotype is categorized as large. A library made for alpha chains picked up this beta chain off target, so its size means little. The rearrangement joins TRBV27 to TRBJ2-7; 7 bases agree with TRBD1. The length of the CDR3 is 11 residues. Germline V lookup: CDR1 MNHEY, CDR2 SMNVEV (reference sequence). Losses at the gene ends were 6 bases for V and 7 bases for J; bases not matched to a gene: 3. The CDR3 bases are TGTGCCAGCAGCGCAGGGGGAGAGCAGTACTTC. Translation: CASSAGGEQYF.

The count of this clonotype is one. This beta chain lies outside the target of a library built for alpha chains; its clone size means little. This chain connects TRBV27 to TRBJ2-7, with D perhaps TRBD1 (6 bases). Germline lookup yields CDR1 MNHEY and CDR2 SMNVEV (reference sequence). V dropped 5 bases and J dropped 2 bases, with 13 bases sitting between them. This CDR3 has 14 residues. The CDR3 loop is CASSIQGSPYEQYF. In DNA, the CDR3 is TGTGCCAGCAGTATACAGGGATCCCCCTACGAGCAGTACTTC.

This clonotype counts as large. In a library made to pick up alpha chains, this beta chain is a stray read with a size that means little. The chain employs TRBV12-3 or TRBV12-4 and TRBJ2-2; D tentatively reads TRBD1 or TRBD2 (5 bases each). The CDR3 loop spans 13 amino acids. The germline V and J ends were trimmed by 5 bases and 8 bases, with 12 bases remaining between them. In DNA form, the CDR3 reads TGTGCCAGCAGTCCGGGGCCCGGGGGGGAGCTGTTTTTT. This codes for CASSPGPGGELFF.

As to this clonotype: In a library made to pick up alpha chains, this beta chain is a stray read with a size that means little. The chain recombines TRBV19 with TRBJ1-5; no clear D. Between the trimmed V and J ends, which lost 5 bases and 0 bases, there was a span of 11 bases. The CDR3 contains 15 residues. In germline, CDR1 is LNHDA, CDR2 SQIVND (reference sequence). CDR3 sequence: CASSFGGYSNQPQHF. The CDR3 DNA sequence: TGTGCCAGTAGTTTCGGCGGTTATAGCAATCAGCCCCAGCATTTT.

Details on this clonotype: A read error is likely, as this CDR3 ends without the conserved phenylalanine or tryptophan. This beta chain slipped into a library made for alpha chains as a stray read, so its size is not meaningful. V usage is TRBV9 and J usage is TRBJ2-1; 9 bases match TRBD1. This CDR3 is built from 15 residues. The J segment lost 10 bases and the V segment lost 3 bases, leaving 11 bases of the junction unmatched. Germline values: CDR1 SGDLS, CDR2 YYNGEE. CDR3 DNA: TGTGCCAGCAGCGCGCCCGGGACAGGGTCTCAGGAGCAGTTCTCC. Protein product: CASSAPGTGSQEQFS.

This clonotype rates as hyperexpanded. Since it is a stray read in a library aimed at alpha chains, this beta chain has a size that is not meaningful. The chain uses TRBV7-9 and TRBJ2-5; tentative D call: TRBD1 (6 bases). CDR1 and CDR2 (germline): SEHNR, FQNEAQ (reference sequence). The V gene lost 8 bases and the J gene lost 0 bases, with 10 bases spanning the gap. The CDR3 has 13 amino acids. The CDR3 region has the DNA TGTGCCAGCCGGAACAGGGACCAAGAGACCCAGTACTTC. Protein sequence: CASRNRDQETQYF.

This clonotype is judged hyperexpanded. This beta chain is a stray sequence in a library constructed for alpha chains; its clone size is not meaningful. The gene calls are TRBV11-2 and TRBJ2-7, with unresolved D. This CDR3 comprises 15 residues. Germline values: CDR1 SGHAT, CDR2 FQNNGV. Between the trimmed V and J ends, which lost 0 bases and 2 bases, there was a span of 11 bases. The CDR3 spells CASSLEQYETYEQYF. The CDR3 DNA reads TGTGCCAGCAGCTTAGAACAGTATGAAACCTACGAGCAGTACTTC.

With regard to this clonotype: Little can be read into the size of this beta chain, an off-target read in a library designed for alpha chains. The rearrangement uses TRBV7-2 and TRBJ2-1; the match to TRBD2 covers 9 bases. CDR1 SGHTA and CDR2 FQGNSA come from the germline V gene. This CDR3 is 14 amino acids long. The trim removed 1 base at V and 6 bases at J, leaving 1 base unmatched. The CDR3 sequence is CASSLGGRGNEQFF. CDR3 bases: TGTGCCAGCAGCTTAGGCGGGAGGGGCAATGAGCAGTTCTTC.

This clonotype was counted between two and nine times. Found in a library prepared for alpha chains, this beta chain is an off-target read, and its abundance has little meaning. The rearrangement uses TRBV7-2 and TRBJ2-5, with 11 bases matching TRBD1. CDR1 and CDR2 (germline): SGHTA, FQGNSA. Unmatched junction bases numbered 8, after V lost 4 bases and J lost 4 bases. This CDR3 comprises 16 residues. DNA of the CDR3: TGTGCCAGCAGCTCTTGGACAGGGGGCAAGGGAGAGACCCAGTACTTC. Encoded protein: CASSSWTGGKGETQYF.

With respect to this clonotype: This beta chain appears as a stray read in a library generated for alpha chains; its size is not informative. The chain links TRBV20-1 to TRBJ1-5; 10 bases fit TRBD1. The CDR3 contains 14 residues. The germline V gene has CDR1 DFQATT and CDR2 SNEGSKA (reference sequence). Germline trimming cut 6 bases from V and 6 bases from J; bases unmatched to any gene: 8. CDR3 amino acids: CSARTGGEGQPQHF. CDR3 coding DNA: TGCAGTGCCAGGACAGGGGGGGAGGGTCAGCCCCAGCATTTT.

This clonotype is large by share. Found in a library prepared for alpha chains, this beta chain is an off-target read, and its abundance has little meaning. This chain links TRBV7-8 with TRBJ2-1; 13 bases agree with TRBD2. Germline assignment: CDR1 SGHVS and CDR2 FQNEAQ. Trimming cost V 7 bases and J 6 bases; bases outside gene matches: 12. There are 17 residues in the CDR3. The CDR3, as DNA: TGTGCCAGCACCCTGCAAGGGGGACTAGCGGGGAGCAATGAGCAGTTCTTC. Residues: CASTLQGGLAGSNEQFF.

As to this clonotype: The library was built for alpha chains, so this beta chain is an off-target read and its size means little. The chain couples TRBV7-8 to TRBJ2-7, with TRBD1 identical over 8 bases. Germline CDR1 reads SGHVS; CDR2 reads FQNEAQ. With V trimmed by 2 bases and J by 5 bases, 5 bases remained unmatched. The CDR3 runs 14 residues. Here the CDR3 reads CASSLTDRVHEQYF. CDR3 nucleotides: TGTGCCAGCAGCTTAACGGACAGGGTACACGAGCAGTACTTC.